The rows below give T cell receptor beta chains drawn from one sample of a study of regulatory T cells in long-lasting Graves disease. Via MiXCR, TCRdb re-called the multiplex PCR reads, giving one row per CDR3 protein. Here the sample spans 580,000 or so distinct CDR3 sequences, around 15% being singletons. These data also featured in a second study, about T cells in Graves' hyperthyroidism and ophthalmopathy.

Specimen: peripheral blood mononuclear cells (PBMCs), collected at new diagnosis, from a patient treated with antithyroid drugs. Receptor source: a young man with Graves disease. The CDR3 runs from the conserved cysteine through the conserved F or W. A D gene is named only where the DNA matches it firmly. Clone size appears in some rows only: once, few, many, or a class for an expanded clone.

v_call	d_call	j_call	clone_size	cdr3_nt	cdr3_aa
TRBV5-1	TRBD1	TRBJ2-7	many	TGCGCCAGCAGCGCTCCGGGACAGGGATTCTACGAGCAGTACTTC	CASSAPGQGFYEQYF
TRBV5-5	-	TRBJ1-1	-	TGTGCCAGCAGCATGGACAGCCACACTGAAGCTTTCTTT	CASSMDSHTEAFF
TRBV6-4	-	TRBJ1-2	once	TGTGCCAGCAGTGATGGGGATAAGGGCTATGGCTACACCTTC	CASSDGDKGYGYTF
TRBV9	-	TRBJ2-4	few	TGTGCCAGCAGCGTAGGTGGATCTTTGCGGGACATTCAGTACTTC	CASSVGGSLRDIQYF
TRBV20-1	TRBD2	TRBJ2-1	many	TGCAGTGCTCCGGGACTAGGCTCCTACAATGAGCAGTTCTTC	CSAPGLGSYNEQFF
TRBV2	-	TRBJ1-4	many	TGTGCCAGCAGTGGGGGGACAACTAATGAAAAACTGTTTTTT	CASSGGTTNEKLFF
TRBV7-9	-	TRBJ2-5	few	TGTGCCAGCAGCTTATTCCCAACCGGGGCGAGGGAGACCCAGTACTTC	CASSLFPTGARETQYF
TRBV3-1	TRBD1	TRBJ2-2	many	TGTGCCAGCGGCGACAGGGGGCTAAACACCGGGGAGCTGTTTTTT	CASGDRGLNTGELFF
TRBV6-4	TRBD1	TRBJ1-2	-	TGTGCCAGCAGTGGCAAACCGACAGGGAACTATGGCTACACCTTC	CASSGKPTGNYGYTF
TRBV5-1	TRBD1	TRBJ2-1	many	TGCGCCAGCAGCTTGGCCAAAGGGACAGGCTCCAATGAGCAGTTCTTC	CASSLAKGTGSNEQFF
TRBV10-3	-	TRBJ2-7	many	TGTGCCATCAGGCCAGGTAGCTCCTACGAGCAGTACTTC	CAIRPGSSYEQYF
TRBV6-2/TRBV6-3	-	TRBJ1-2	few	TGTGCCAGCAGGATGGGCTATGGCTACACCTTC	CASRMGYGYTF
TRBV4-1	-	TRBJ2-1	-	TGCGCCAGCAGCCAAGATTTTAGAGGGGGGGACAATGAGCAGTTCTTC	CASSQDFRGGDNEQFF
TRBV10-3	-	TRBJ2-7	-	TGTGCCATCAGCCCCTCCCAGGGATCGGGCGAGCAGTACTTC	CAISPSQGSGEQYF
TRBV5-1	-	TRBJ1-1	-	TGTGCCAGCAGCCTCCCCGGGGGGGGGGGGATGAACACTGAAGCTTTCTTT	CASSLPGGGGMNTEAFF
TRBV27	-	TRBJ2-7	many	TGTGCCAGCAGTTCCGATTTCTACGAGCAGTACTTC	CASSSDFYEQYF
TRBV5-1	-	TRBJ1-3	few	TGTGCCAGCAGCCACGAAATCCGGGACAACATATATTTT	CASSHEIRDNIYF
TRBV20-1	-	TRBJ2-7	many	TGCAGTGCTTACCGGGGCTACGAGCAGTACTTC	CSAYRGYEQYF
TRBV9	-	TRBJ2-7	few	TGTGCCAGCAGCCCCGCGGGCGCGGGGCCCTCCGAGCAGTACTTC	CASSPAGAGPSEQYF
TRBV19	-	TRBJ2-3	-	TGTGCCAGTAGTATAGATTACATTACTAGCACAGATACGCAGTATTTT	CASSIDYITSTDTQYF
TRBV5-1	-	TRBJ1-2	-	TGCGCCAGCAGCTTAGAATATGGTGGCTACACCTTC	CASSLEYGGYTF
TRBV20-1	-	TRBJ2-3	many	TGCAGTGCTAGAGATCCCAGAGGGGGCACAGATACGCAGTATTTT	CSARDPRGGTDTQYF
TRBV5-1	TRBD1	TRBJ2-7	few	TGCGCCAGCAGCCTCCAGACAGGGTATGCAGCCTACGAGCAGTACTTC	CASSLQTGYAAYEQYF
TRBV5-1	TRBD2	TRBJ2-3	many	TGCGCCAGCAGCTTCGAGTGGGCTAGCGGGACAAATACGCAGTATTTT	CASSFEWASGTNTQYF
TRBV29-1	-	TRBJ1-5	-	TGCAGCGTCACCCAGTCTTCAAGCAATCAGCCCCAGCATTTT	CSVTQSSSNQPQHF
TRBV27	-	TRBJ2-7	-	TGTGCCAGCAAGGATGGACCAGGGGTTTACGAGCAGTACTTC	CASKDGPGVYEQYF
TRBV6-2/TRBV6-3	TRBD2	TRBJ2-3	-	TGTGCCAGCAGGGGAAGCGGGAGCACGGATACGCAGTATTTT	CASRGSGSTDTQYF
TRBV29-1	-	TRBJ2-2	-	TGCAGCGTGTATAGGTTCGGGGAGCTGTTTTTT	CSVYRFGELFF
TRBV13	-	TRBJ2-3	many	TGTGCCAGCAGCCCAAGTCCCGGGTCTGCCTCGGATACGCAGTATTTT	CASSPSPGSASDTQYF